This TCR beta chain originates from a study of early T cells in non-severe SARS-CoV-2 infection (dated by TCRdb to about 2021). With regard to the full study: TCR sequencing used bulk RNA from unsorted whole blood, so alpha and beta chains could not be paired.

The germline ends are 13 bases apart after V is trimmed by 2 bases and J by 8 bases. The CDR3 numbers 15 residues from cysteine through phenylalanine. Only the CDR3 DNA stays, 45 bases, in frame from base 1. Per the germline V gene (reference sequence), SGHAT is the CDR1 and FQDESV is the CDR2. The library relied on 5' RACE. These reads were obtained on a NextSeq 500. To correct for sequencing error and PCR bias, the TCR library protocol tagged individual cDNA molecules with unique molecular identifiers. Both TCR alpha and beta chains were sequenced, and tight co-correlation was observed between alpha and beta sequence abundances in each sample. As for the authors' bioinformatics: V gene, J gene and CDR3 annotation of TCR sequences was performed with Decombinator V4. TCRs were defined as expanded if a significant change between any two time points was detected under a Poisson model with p below 0.0001. TCR abundances were normalised to the total number of TCRs sequenced per sample and expressed as counts per million. TRAV1-2 paired with TRAJ12, TRAJ20 or TRAJ33 defined MAIT TCRs, while TRAV10 paired with TRAJ18 defined iNKT TCRs. VDJdb, accessed on 1 November 2021, was searched for TCRs annotated for CMV, EBV and SARS-CoV-2, and TCRs annotated for more than one antigen were excluded. Clones were called with MiXCR by TCRdb after fastp trimmed the public reads at Q25, and only in-frame beta chains were retained. Rows with one shared CDR3 protein collapse into an entry with the most common genes and DNA. The V and J calls and clone size are TCRdb's, not the authors'. This sample has roughly 50,000 distinct CDR3 sequences in its table, and 8% to 10% of those were observed once. Jointly, the top ten make up 3.5% to 4.5% of the sample.

A case-control design nested within a healthcare worker cohort in London, UK, was used, with weekly nasopharyngeal swab PCR tests and blood sampling performed. Healthcare workers were recruited during the week of the UK lockdown, between 23 and 31 March 2020, and followed weekly for up to roughly 15 weeks. In the case of this clonotype: Its antigen has not been determined. Within one base of it there is no much larger clone, and no base qualities were kept.

Overall study outcomes, separate from this receptor: VDJdb matching was skewed toward anti-spike CD8 responses and likely underestimated virus-specific expansions by missing private and CD4 specificities.

This clonotype was sampled from an adult who was a healthcare worker with PCR-confirmed SARS-CoV-2 infection or an uninfected control (not recorded which). In this chain, TRBV11-1 is recombined with TRBJ1-6, with TRBD1 as a weak D call on 5 bases. The sample taken for sequencing was whole blood. At the DNA level, the sequence is TGTGCCAGCAGCTTATCAGGGATCAAGCATTCACCCCTCCACTTT. Its protein reads: CASSLSGIKHSPLHF.